The entry that follows covers one T cell receptor (beta chain) sequence. This clonotype was seen many times. Its antigen is still unknown. The record has no base qualities; no much larger clone is one base away. The record originates from a study of T cells in Graves' hyperthyroidism and ophthalmopathy (dated by TCRdb to between 2018 and 2021). In the study overall: Peripheral blood samples were taken at the time of initial diagnosis, prior to any treatment. To identify TCR V-J signatures that set the groups apart, the researchers used a discovery cohort of 100 patients, made up of roughly 40 with Graves' ophthalmopathy and some 58 with stable Graves' hyperthyroidism. Prospective prediction of ophthalmopathy was tested in an independent validation cohort consisting of 18 hyperthyroidism patients and some 16 patients who later progressed to ophthalmopathy. The approximately 98 discovery patients were randomly divided into training and test sets at a 7:3 ratio. In addition, the study compared T-cell repertoires in thyroid tissue and in blood from roughly 6 Graves' hyperthyroidism patients. After blood sampling, hyperthyroidism patients were treated with methimazole at a starting dose of 30 mg daily, and ophthalmopathy patients were treated with high-dose intravenous methylprednisolone. TCR Vbeta CDR3 sequencing of roughly 140 peripheral blood samples (fewer than 45 ophthalmopathy, 75 or so hyperthyroidism and around 17 progressor patients) is reported in the paper. Study-level results and caveats: A 13 V-J signature model separated ophthalmopathy from stable hyperthyroidism, with just over 85% sensitivity and 81% to 83% specificity in cross-validation and 80%/75% in testing. Most expanded thyroid clonotypes (frequency above 0.001) were also found in blood, which suggests that blood repertoires may mirror thyroid immune responses. Sample size was not statistically predetermined, and investigators were not blinded to group allocation. In validation, the model predicted progression to ophthalmopathy a median of roughly 6.5 months before onset, with 65% to 71% sensitivity and 72.22% specificity.

The TCR beta CDR3 regions were amplified from RNA transcripts. A first-round RT-PCR of the TCR CDR3 used the HTBI primer set with the Qiagen OneStep RT-PCR kit. Libraries were constructed in a second round of multiplex PCR, after which size selection and purification were carried out. The libraries were sequenced on an Illumina HiSeq2000 using paired-end 100 bp reads. In the original analysis: Raw data were processed with SOAPnuke, discarding reads with adapters, uncalled bases, mean Phred below 15, or no exact constant-primer or identifier match. High-quality paired reads were merged with COPE v1.2.5, and unique nucleotide sequences were defined as clonotypes. MiTCR v1.1 was used to align clonotypes to the IMGT TRBV, TRBD and TRBJ reference segments. The analysis was restricted to V-J combinations with a frequency above 0.0001, which together covered 99% to 99.2% of the repertoires. A TCS score was defined as the ratio between F50 (clonal expansion) and ExV (chaos), using BLOSUM62-based TCRdist between CDR3 peptides within each V-J. Welch's t-statistics and random forest reduced roughly 540 V-J features to 13, which were used in a naive Bayes classifier (R e1071). TCRdb's own reprocessing of the public reads used fastp at Q25 and MiXCR and kept productive beta chains. Entries that share a CDR3 protein sequence are merged under the most common genes and DNA. TCRdb, not the original authors, processed these V and J calls. The sample table lists approximately 400,000 distinct CDR3 sequences, roughly 14% of them with a count of one. Jointly, the top ten make up 7.7% of the sample.

Stable Graves' hyperthyroidism was defined as the absence of progression to ophthalmopathy over 18 months of follow-up. Hyperthyroidism patients were newly diagnosed, had a disease duration of under 2 months, and were aged 18 to 65 years. Patients with uncontrolled infections, other autoimmune diseases, pregnancy or lactation were excluded. Clinical symptoms, serum thyroxine and TRAb, thyroid ultrasound, and orbital computed tomography formed the basis for the diagnoses. PBMCs were separated from under 12 ml of fresh peripheral blood using Ficoll-Paque density gradient centrifugation. Total RNA was extracted using Trizol reagent, and RNA quality was assessed on an Agilent 2100 Bioanalyzer. The germline V gene (reference sequence) yields LNHNV for CDR1 and YYDKDF for CDR2. The CDR3 spans 15 residues, from the cysteine through the phenylalanine. Of the read, only the CDR3 DNA is kept; its 45 bases are in frame from base 1. Here V drops 2 bases and J drops 1 base, and the junction holds 3 bases not matched to any gene.

The sequenced material came from blood. The chain is made from TRBV15 and TRBJ1-1, and TRBD1 aligns with 8 junction nucleotides. The sequence derives from a young woman with Graves' hyperthyroidism. The CDR3 reads CATSRRTGKNTEAFF. Read as DNA, the sequence is TGTGCCACCAGCAGAAGGACAGGGAAGAACACTGAAGCTTTCTTT.